This T cell receptor delta chain was observed in a study of gamma-delta T cells after stem cell transplantation (dated by TCRdb to about 2016). Reading from cysteine to phenylalanine, the CDR3 counts 21 amino acids. The only DNA kept is the CDR3, 63 bases in frame from the first base. Ends trimmed: V by 0 bases, J by 0 bases; bases unmatched to a gene: 12. CDR1 is given as GEAIGNYY and CDR2 as EKD, both from the germline V gene. In regard to this clone: The specificity of this receptor is unknown. Since a far larger clone is one base different, this is likely a read error.

Library construction relied on RT-PCR. The run used an Illumina MiSeq. TCRdb called clones from the public reads with CATT, and repeated DNA sequences were later combined into one row. This sample is represented by approximately 2,900 delta-chain clones; over 30% of them were singletons. More than 20% of the sample goes to the ten largest clones. The chain is encoded by TRDV2 joined to TRDJ3; 8 central nucleotides agree with TRDD3. Source material: gamma-delta T cells. The receptor comes from a human donor. It is not recorded whose cells these are; they may come from a transplant donor. The CDR3: CACDTMELGGRTSWDTRQMFF. The bases read TGTGCCTGTGACACCATGGAACTGGGGGGAAGAACCTCCTGGGACACCCGACAGATGTTTTTC.